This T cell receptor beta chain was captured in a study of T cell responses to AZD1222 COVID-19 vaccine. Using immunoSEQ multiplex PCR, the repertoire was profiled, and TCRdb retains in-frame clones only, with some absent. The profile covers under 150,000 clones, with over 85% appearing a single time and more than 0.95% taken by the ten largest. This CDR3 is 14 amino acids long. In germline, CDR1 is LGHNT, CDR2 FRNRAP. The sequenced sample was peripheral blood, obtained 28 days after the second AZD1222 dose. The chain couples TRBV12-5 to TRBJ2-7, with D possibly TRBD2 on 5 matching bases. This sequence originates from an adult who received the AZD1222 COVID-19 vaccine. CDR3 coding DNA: TGTGCGAAATACAGCGCGGGCTCCTCCTACGAGCAGTACTTC. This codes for CAKYSAGSSYEQYF.